In this sample, the clone carrying this T cell receptor (beta chain) turned up many times. The antigen is not known. Trimming removed 2 bases from V and 8 bases from J, with 14 bases in between. Per germline, CDR1 SGHRS and CDR2 YFSETQ. This CDR3 comprises 14 residues. This specimen belongs to a study of CD8 T cells in ankylosing spondylitis. Study findings and constraints: A TCR beta motif made of 7 to 9 highly homologous variants seemed typical of ankylosing spondylitis blood. Reactive arthritis synovial fluid and blood previously showed some of these motif variants. A CD8+ phenotype characterized the disease-linked clones, which were relatively rare in peripheral blood.

As the method for making TCR beta libraries, quantitative 5'-RACE with molecular barcodes was used. TCRdb used MiXCR to reprocess the 5' RACE reads, holding one entry per CDR3 protein. The data show 250,000 to 400,000 distinct CDR3 sequences, roughly 10% seen once. This TCR came from a female donor with ankylosing spondylitis or in good health (not recorded which). The V gene is TRBV5-1, the J gene TRBJ2-1; D perhaps matches TRBD1 (5 bases). Sequenced: blood, either unsorted or a sorted T cell fraction (not recorded which). The CDR3 here is CASSLGPGWDEQFF. The CDR3 DNA sequence: TGCGCCAGCAGCTTAGGTCCAGGGTGGGATGAGCAGTTCTTC.